A single sample gave rise to the 3 T cell receptor beta chains below, sequenced in a study of cytomegalovirus exposure and HLA in healthy donors. Use of 60 Vbeta and 13 Jbeta primers characterized the PCR. Using immunoSEQ multiplex PCR, the repertoire was profiled, and TCRdb retains in-frame clones only, with some absent. The sample lists 160,000 or so clones, roughly 80% occurring once. Material: PBMCs. Receptors were obtained from a woman between 50 and 59 years old in good health and CMV-seronegative.

This chain uses TRBV30 with TRBJ2-2; 10 nucleotides match TRBD2. CDR1 is GTSNPN and CDR2 is SVGIG in the germline V gene (reference sequence). J was trimmed by 6 bases and V by 0 bases; bases with no gene match: 1. The CDR3 loop spans 14 amino acids. The CDR3 sequence: CAWSVAGGAGELFF. CDR3 DNA sequence: TGTGCCTGGAGTGTAGCGGGAGGGGCCGGGGAGCTGTTTTTT. The variable domain in full, completed from reference TRBV30 and TRBJ2-2, reads SQTIHQWPATLVQPVGSPLSLECTVEGTSNPNLYWYRQAAGRGLQLLFYSVGIGQISSEVPQNLSASRPQDRQFILSSKKLLLSDSGFYLCAWSVAGGAGELFFGEGSRLTVL.

V is TRBV5-8 and J is TRBJ2-3, with D possibly being TRBD2 (7 bases). The V end was cut by 0 bases, the J end by 2 bases, with 10 bases between. The CDR3 spans 15 residues. Germline CDR1 and CDR2: SGHTS and YDEGEE. DNA of the CDR3: TGTGCCAGCAGCTTGGCCGGGGGGCCCACAGATACGCAGTATTTT. Its translation: CASSLAGGPTDTQYF.

The chain links TRBV5-6 to TRBJ1-2; no reliable D call. Trimming took 4 bases from V and 2 from J, leaving 9 bases between them. Germline CDR1 reads SGHDT; CDR2 reads YYEEEE. The CDR3 covers 13 residues. The DNA of the CDR3 is TGTGCCAGCAGCGCCTTAGTGAACTATGGCTACACCTTC. This sequence encodes CASSALVNYGYTF. The full variable domain, rest sourced from reference TRBV5-6 and TRBJ1-2, is DAGVTQSPTHLIKTRGQQVTLRCSPKSGHDTVSWYQQALGQGPQFIFQYYEEEERQRGNFPDRFSGHQFPNYSSELNVNALLLGDSALYLCASSALVNYGYTFGSGTRLTVV.